The entry below gives a single TCR beta chain sequence along with its context. Its antigen specificity is not known. The sample holds no much larger clone one base away, and base qualities are not on file. The data derive from a study of blood T cell repertoires in COVID-19 (dated by TCRdb to between 2020 and 2021). About the investigation overall: Collaborator samples came from the United States, Italy and Spain and covered acute and convalescent phases of COVID-19. The repertoires were made available in a free public database intended to serve as a resource for research on the immune response to SARS-CoV-2. Where available, HLA class I and class II types were obtained from metadata supplied by the sample provider rather than from assay-based typing. The prospective study material was composed of cDNA or gDNA derived from T cells, B-cell-depleted T cells, or PBMCs. The dataset comprised deeply sampled blood TCRbeta repertoires from subjects exposed to, actively infected with, or recovered from COVID-19. Sample metadata almost always included a de-identified subject ID, COVID-19 status, age in years and sex. The samples were drawn from two sources: the first 160 participants of the ongoing ImmuneRACE study, and 950 to 1,500 subjects contributed by 6 global collaborators.

The immunoSEQ Assay, a bias-controlled multiplex PCR, was used to amplify TCRbeta CDR3 regions from genomic DNA. Under the source paper's analysis protocol: Nucleated cell counts per sample were estimated from amplification of reference gene primers within the assay. Sequence reads were collapsed and filtered to measure the absolute abundance of every unique TCRbeta CDR3 rearrangement. For each sample, productive Simpson clonality was calculated as the square root of Simpson's diversity index over productive rearrangements. What TCRdb holds here is the immuneACCESS table cut down to in-frame rearrangements. Part of the clones is not present; checked against another copy, under half of the missing clones reflect an unresolved V gene, and the others are unexplained. That table furnishes V, J and clone size, whereas the DNA furnished D and trimming. A total of fewer than 250,000 clones appear in this sample, 88% of them only once. The ten largest make up about 4% of the sample.

Beyond this particular receptor, the publication reports: How much clinical and demographic metadata was included differed by source and by participant, and the metadata was provided uncurated.

Participants in the prospective study were enrolled through a virtual design, were aged roughly 18 to 100 years, and lived in approximately 24 United States geographic areas. Cohort assignment in the prospective study relied on participant-reported clinical history from a screening survey and a study questionnaire. Exposed participants had been in contact, within 2 weeks of entering the study, with a person who had a PCR-confirmed or clinician-diagnosed case of COVID-19. In the prospective study, whole blood, serum and a nasopharyngeal or oropharyngeal swab were collected from each participant by mobile phlebotomists. Additional blood draws and questionnaires over an approximately two-month period could optionally be provided by prospective study participants. Blood samples from the prospective study were shipped frozen or at room temperature prior to DNA extraction. V loses 3 bases at its end and J loses 2 bases; junction bases beyond the gene matches: 6. CDR1 and CDR2 are drawn from the germline V gene: KGHSH, LQKENI. The CDR3 spans 16 residues, from the cysteine through the phenylalanine. Just CDR3 DNA is preserved here, 48 bases in frame from base 1.

The sequence is built from TRBV18 and TRBJ2-7, with TRBD1 matching 11 junction bases. Sequencing was done on a sample of PBMCs or T cells enriched from blood (not recorded which). The TCR sequence derives from a woman in her twenties or thirties who had been exposed to COVID-19. The DNA is as follows: TGTGCCAGCTCACCCTGGGACAGGGGGAGGACCTACGAGCAGTACTTC. The resulting protein is CASSPWDRGRTYEQYF.